A selection of T cell receptor beta chains follows, all from one sample in a study of shared clonotypes between healthy human individuals. Sequencing was performed with immunoSEQ multiplex PCR; in TCRdb, only in-frame clones are kept and a portion is missing. The data contain about 560,000 clones, around 78% of them singletons. Source material: PBMCs. The receptors derive from a middle-aged woman in good health. Some clones in this sample may be carry-over from other donors' samples. The CDR3 runs from the conserved cysteine through the conserved F or W. A D gene is named only where the DNA matches it firmly. Expanded clones get a size class; other rows say once, few or many, or leave the size out.

D,size,V,CDR3
.,.,TRBV21-1,CASSIKSDRDTQYF
.,.,TRBV28,CASNTGLDGYTF
.,few,TRBV7-9,CASSLYGGQPQHF
TRBD2,.,TRBV10-2,CASSASGGTGELFF
.,few,TRBV29-1,CSVRTVVNTEAFF
.,once,TRBV7-9,CASSLGWGATNQETQYF
.,.,TRBV20-1,CSAPDIEAFF
.,.,TRBV5-1,CASSLASGWNTEAFF
.,.,TRBV11-2,CASSLEPHTGELFF
.,.,TRBV9,CASSPATAYNEQFF
.,.,TRBV7-2,CASSLVQGSTYEQYF
TRBD2,.,TRBV7-9,CASSPLGGRANEQFF
.,.,TRBV6-5,CASSYLGQGTDTQYF
TRBD2,many,TRBV7-2,CASSLASGADIQYF
TRBD1,.,TRBV5-8,CASSDQGAQGEKLFF
.,.,TRBV18,CASSPAQLFEKLFF
.,.,TRBV28,CASGAHHSYEQYF
.,.,TRBV11-2,CASRATTGTDTQYF